This T cell receptor (beta chain) was observed in a study of control samples from healthy donors and cancer patients. Some clones are missing from TCRdb's copy, which holds only in-frame ones; the method was immunoSEQ multiplex PCR. The sample lists fewer than 70,000 clones; roughly 90% were seen once. Trimming took off 4 bases at V and 0 bases at J, with 10 bases between the two ends. Germline lookup yields CDR1 SNHLY and CDR2 FYNNEI. The CDR3 runs to 15 residues. The source of this sequence is a man in his sixties with head and neck cancer. The rearrangement links TRBV2 to TRBJ2-4; D is unclear. Material for sequencing was PBMCs. CDR3: CASSVDGLAKNIQYF. CDR3 DNA: TGTGCCAGCAGTGTTGACGGGCTAGCCAAAAACATTCAGTACTTC.